This T cell receptor beta chain emerged from a study of T cell repertoires in cytomegalovirus infection. Across the study: Shared public TCR beta signatures pointed to both CMV infection and a matching HLA type.

Study-level findings and limits: Ex vivo responses were dominated by HLA-C-restricted CMV-specific TCR beta clonotypes.

A single record per CDR3 protein comes from TCRdb applying MiXCR to the reads. The table lists around 100,000 distinct CDR3 sequences, 20% to 30% of them singletons. Trimming pared 1 base from V and 3 bases from J, leaving 7 bases between. CDR1 and CDR2 from the germline V gene are LGHDT and YNNKEL (reference sequence). The CDR3 length is 13 residues. With regard to this clonotype: Its antigen is not known.

This clonotype originated in a human donor in good health (CMV status not recorded). Some clones in this sample may be carry-over from other donors' samples. Sequencing used CD8+ T cells from PBMCs. V is TRBV3-1 and J is TRBJ2-7; no clear D gene. CDR3 sequence reads: CASSQVDGYEQYF. In DNA, the CDR3 is TGTGCCAGCAGCCAAGTAGATGGCTACGAGCAGTACTTC.